The 27 T cell receptor beta chains listed next were all sequenced from one sample in a study of blood T cell repertoires in COVID-19 (TCRdb year 2020). Library prep was done by the immunoSEQ multiplex PCR assay. As stored in TCRdb, this immuneACCESS dataset retains in-frame rearrangements with V and J assigned. A fraction of the clones does not appear; measured against another copy, unresolved V genes explain less than half of the discrepancy, and the remainder lacks a known reason. Counted in this sample were roughly 29,000 clones; 80% to 85% of them appeared once. The ten largest make up 9% to 10% of the sample. The sample comprised peripheral blood. Receptors originate from an elderly man with active COVID-19.

The chain couples TRBV3-1 (or the pseudogene TRBV3-2) to TRBJ2-7; a weak D match, TRBD1 (7 bases). Germline loops: CDR1 LGHDT, CDR2 YNNKEL (reference sequence). Trimming pared 4 bases from V and 0 bases from J, leaving 13 bases between. This CDR3 region has 15 residues. For the CDR3, the DNA is TGTGCCAGCAGCCTGGGGGGACAGCTCTCCTACGAGCAGTACTTC. This translates into CASSLGGQLSYEQYF.

This chain joins TRBV11-1 and TRBJ1-1; 10 positions match TRBD1. The CDR3 contains 15 residues. CDR1 SGHAT and CDR2 FQDESV come from the germline V gene (reference sequence). The junction had 6 bases not matched to a gene; V was cut back by 3 bases and J by 5 bases. DNA for the CDR3: TGTGCCAGCAGCTTTATCGGGACAGGGGCGACTGAAGCTTTCTTT. It specifies CASSFIGTGATEAFF.

The rearrangement links TRBV3-1 (or the pseudogene TRBV3-2) to TRBJ1-1; no reliable D call. The V gene's germline CDR1 is LGHDT and CDR2 YNNKEL (reference sequence). CDR3 length: 14 residues. Trimming removed 7 bases from V and 2 bases from J, with 14 bases in between. The CDR3 spells CASTLEVANTEAFF. In DNA form, the CDR3 reads TGTGCCAGCACCCTGGAGGTCGCAAACACTGAAGCTTTCTTT.

The chain uses TRBV5-1 and TRBJ2-5, with 8 positions matching TRBD1. With 0 bases clipped from V and 2 bases from J, the junction kept 9 bases outside the gene matches. The CDR3 totals 17 residues. CDR1 and CDR2 (germline): SGHRS, YFSETQ. The CDR3 region has the DNA TGCGCCAGCAGCTTGGCCCTAGGACAGGGATATCAAGAGACCCAGTACTTC. Translated, it gives CASSLALGQGYQETQYF.

The V gene is TRBV13, the J gene TRBJ1-6; the D gene is possibly TRBD1 (6 bases). Between the trimmed V and J ends, which lost 5 bases and 6 bases, there was a span of 17 bases. CDR1 is PRHDT and CDR2 is FYEKMQ in the germline V gene (reference sequence). The CDR3 is 16 residues long. The CDR3: CASSLYGGGSNSPLHF. DNA for the CDR3: TGTGCCAGCAGCCTCTATGGGGGCGGGAGTAATTCACCCCTCCACTTT.

The rearrangement joins TRBV7-9 to TRBJ2-3; 11 bases line up with TRBD2. The V and J ends lost 4 bases and 3 bases, in that order; junction bases with no gene match: 6. Germline CDR1 and CDR2: SEHNR and FQNEAQ (reference sequence). This CDR3 has 16 amino acids. The CDR3 protein is CASSSVTSGATDTQYF. The CDR3 nucleotides are TGTGCCAGCAGCTCCGTGACTAGCGGGGCTACAGATACGCAGTATTTT.

The genes are TRBV5-1 and TRBJ2-5; 12 bases align to TRBD1. The CDR3 runs to 16 residues. J lost 3 bases, V lost 4 bases, and 7 bases had no gene match. Germline CDR1 is SGHRS and CDR2 is YFSETQ. The CDR3 here is CASSLGTGGKEETQYF. The DNA for the CDR3 is TGCGCCAGCAGCCTCGGGACAGGGGGCAAGGAAGAGACCCAGTACTTC.

The genes are TRBV6-5 and TRBJ2-5, with unresolved D. V was cut by 10 bases and J by 5 bases, with 14 bases left in between. The CDR3 covers 12 residues. Germline CDR1 and CDR2: MNHEY and SVGAGI. CDR3 sequence reads: CATRKRYETQYF. The CDR3 DNA reads as TGTGCCACCCGAAAGAGATACGAGACCCAGTACTTC.

This clone was recorded a few times. The chain combines TRBV3-1 (or the pseudogene TRBV3-2) with TRBJ1-3; 8 positions match TRBD1. CDR3 size: 15 residues. V shed 5 bases, J shed 2 bases, and the junction held 5 bases outside the gene matches. CDR1 is LGHDT and CDR2 is YNNKEL in the germline V gene (reference sequence). DNA for the CDR3: TGTGCCAGCAGCGAACAACAGGGGGCTGGAAACACCATATATTTT. Residues: CASSEQQGAGNTIYF.

Only one count was recorded for this clone. This chain joins TRBV6-1 and TRBJ1-4; D may be TRBD1 (5 bases). Deletions cut 1 base from V and 11 bases from J, with 14 bases between. Germline CDR1 and CDR2: MNHNS and SASEGT. The CDR3 length is 14 residues. The chain's CDR3 is CASSEGPGPGKLFF. The CDR3, as DNA: TGTGCCAGCAGTGAAGGGCCAGGGCCGGGTAAACTGTTTTTT.

This chain joins TRBV27 and TRBJ1-2; 7 bases match TRBD1. After removal of 6 bases from V and 5 bases from J, the junction contained 9 bases not matched to a gene. The CDR3 has 14 amino acids. Germline CDR1 reads MNHEY; CDR2 reads SMNVEV (reference sequence). The DNA of the CDR3 is TGTGCCAGCAGGGCGGCGGGACAGCGGTATGGCTACACCTTC. As protein: CASRAAGQRYGYTF.

The genes are TRBV5-1 and TRBJ2-5; 9 bases line up with TRBD2. The CDR3 contains 17 residues. Losses at the gene ends were 3 bases for V and 1 base for J; bases not matched to a gene: 10. Germline V gene lookup returns CDR1 SGHRS and CDR2 YFSETQ. The chain's CDR3 is CASSSTSSGGLQETQYF. In DNA form, the CDR3 reads TGCGCCAGCAGCTCAACCAGTAGCGGGGGCCTCCAAGAGACCCAGTACTTC.

The J gene is TRBJ1-1, the V gene TRBV19, with 9 nucleotides matching TRBD1. Trimming at V came to 9 bases and at J to 2 bases, leaving 7 bases not matched to a gene. Germline lookup yields CDR1 LNHDA and CDR2 SQIVND (reference sequence). This CDR3 is built from 14 residues. CDR3 loop: CASGTGLGNTEAFF. The CDR3 nucleotides read TGTGCCAGCGGGACAGGGCTTGGAAACACTGAAGCTTTCTTT.

The CDR3 nucleotides are TGTGCCAGCTCACGTGACAGGGGGCGCGGAGAGACCCAGTACTTC. It is translated as CASSRDRGRGETQYF. The J gene is TRBJ2-5, the V gene TRBV18, with 10 positions matching TRBD1. The CDR3 is 15 residues long. V dropped 4 bases and J dropped 4; count of bases not matched to a gene: 6. Germline V gene lookup returns CDR1 KGHSH and CDR2 LQKENI.

This rearrangement joins TRBV5-4 to TRBJ2-5, with D perhaps matching TRBD2 (5 bases). This CDR3 spans 15 amino acids. Trimming pared 0 bases from V and 5 bases from J, leaving 14 bases between. The germline V gene has CDR1 SGHNT and CDR2 YYREEE (reference sequence). Written as DNA, the CDR3 is TGTGCCAGCAGCTTGGCTCCGACGGGGATGGAGACCCAGTACTTC. It specifies CASSLAPTGMETQYF.

The chain is built from TRBV4-1 and TRBJ2-5, with D possibly TRBD1 on 5 matching bases. CDR3 size: 15 residues. The V gene lost 0 bases and the J gene lost 5 bases, with 13 bases spanning the gap. The V gene's germline CDR1 is MGHRA and CDR2 YSYEKL. CDR3: CASSQDGDSWETQYF. CDR3 nucleotide sequence: TGCGCCAGCAGCCAAGACGGAGACAGTTGGGAGACCCAGTACTTC.

The chain uses TRBV6-4 and TRBJ2-2, with D maybe TRBD2 (5 bases). V was pared by 8 bases and J by 2 bases, with 6 bases between. CDR3 length: 12 residues. Germline V gene lookup returns CDR1 MRHNA and CDR2 SNTAGT. The chain's CDR3 is CASRDNTGELFF. Here the CDR3 DNA reads TGTGCCAGCCGGGATAACACCGGGGAGCTGTTTTTT.

This sequence joins TRBV30 and TRBJ1-6; D uncertain. The germline gives CDR1 GTSNPN, CDR2 SVGIG (reference sequence). Trimming cost V 2 bases and J 6 bases, with 14 bases left between them. This CDR3 has 15 residues. The chain's CDR3 is CAWSLGGNTNSPLHF. CDR3 in DNA: TGTGCCTGGAGTCTAGGTGGAAACACTAATTCACCCCTCCACTTT.

The chain carries TRBV6-5 and TRBJ1-5; tentative D call: TRBD1 (6 bases). V dropped 9 bases and J dropped 2 bases, with 8 bases sitting between them. This CDR3 contains 12 residues. Germline lookup yields CDR1 MNHEY and CDR2 SVGAGI. The CDR3 sequence: CASWTGNQPQHF. The DNA for the CDR3 is TGTGCCAGTTGGACAGGCAATCAGCCCCAGCATTTT.

The J gene is TRBJ2-3, the V gene TRBV18, with 15 nucleotides matching TRBD2. The trim removed 3 bases at V and 0 bases at J, leaving 1 base unmatched. This CDR3 is 17 amino acids long. Germline loops: CDR1 KGHSH, CDR2 LQKENI. The CDR3 here is CASSPGLAGGSTDTQYF. The CDR3 DNA follows: TGTGCCAGCTCACCCGGACTAGCGGGGGGGAGCACAGATACGCAGTATTTT. The complete variable domain, with remaining parts taken from reference TRBV18 and TRBJ2-3, reads NAGVMQNPRHLVRRRGQEARLRCSPMKGHSHVYWYRQLPEEGLKFMVYLQKENIIDESGMPKERFSAEFPKEGPSILRIQQVVRGDSAAYFCASSPGLAGGSTDTQYFGPGTRLTVL.

CDR3 residues: CSVQPGTGDYGYTF. The CDR3 nucleotides are TGCAGCGTTCAACCCGGGACAGGGGACTATGGCTACACCTTC. The V and J genes are TRBV29-1 and TRBJ1-2; 10 nucleotides match TRBD1. The CDR3 runs 14 residues. Germline trimming cut 5 bases from V and 3 bases from J; bases unmatched to any gene: 6. Germline CDR1 reads SQVTM; CDR2 reads ANQGSEA. The whole variable domain, filled in from reference TRBV29-1 and TRBJ1-2, reads SAVISQKPSRDICQRGTSLTIQCQVDSQVTMMFWYRQQPGQSLTLIATANQGSEATYESGFVIDKFPISRPNLTFSTLTVSNMSPEDSSIYLCSVQPGTGDYGYTFGSGTRLTVV.

The V gene is TRBV15, the J gene TRBJ2-7; perhaps TRBD2 as D (5 bases). Trimming pared 0 bases from V and 8 bases from J, leaving 8 bases between. Germline loops: CDR1 LNHNV, CDR2 YYDKDF (reference sequence). This CDR3 is built from 12 residues. CDR3 DNA: TGTGCCACCAGCAGAGATACGACTAAGCAGTACTTC. Translation gives CATSRDTTKQYF.

The chain employs TRBV5-1 and TRBJ1-2; TRBD1 matches at 9 bases. The CDR3 runs 14 residues. The trim removed 3 bases at V and 3 bases at J, leaving 3 bases unmatched. Germline V gene data show CDR1 as SGHRS and CDR2 as YFSETQ. CDR3 in DNA: TGCGCCAGCAGCTCACAGGGGGCGGACTATGGCTACACCTTC. This translates into CASSSQGADYGYTF.

The rearrangement links TRBV5-6 to TRBJ2-2; D uncertain. V was clipped by 5 bases and J by 6 bases, with 23 bases between them. Germline loops: CDR1 SGHDT, CDR2 YYEEEE. CDR3 length equals 17 residues. CDR3 DNA: TGTGCCAGCAGTTCCAAAATCTGGTTGTCGAGTTCCGGGGAGCTGTTTTTT. The encoded protein is CASSSKIWLSSSGELFF.

The chain has TRBV18 and TRBJ1-1, with D possibly TRBD1 on 5 matching bases. V lost 6 bases to trimming and J lost 2 bases, with 19 bases between them. The CDR3 has 16 residues. Germline V gene data show CDR1 as KGHSH and CDR2 as LQKENI. For the CDR3, the DNA is TGTGCCAGCTCCACCCTGGGAACGGGGGTTAACACTGAAGCTTTCTTT. Encoded protein: CASSTLGTGVNTEAFF.

This clone was picked up one time. The rearrangement uses TRBV7-9 and TRBJ2-5; TRBD2 matches at 7 bases. The CDR3 is 16 amino acids. The germline CDR1 and CDR2 sequences are SEHNR and FQNEAQ (reference sequence). V gave up 5 bases and J gave up 2 bases; unmatched junction bases: 11. The CDR3 DNA is TGTGCCAGCAGCCGGCTTACGACGGGGGGACAAGAGACCCAGTACTTC. Amino acid sequence: CASSRLTTGGQETQYF.

This rearrangement joins TRBV5-4 to TRBJ2-7, with TRBD1 matching over 10 bases. Germline lookup yields CDR1 SGHNT and CDR2 YYREEE (reference sequence). The CDR3 totals 14 residues. The V and J ends lost 0 bases and 3 bases, in that order; junction bases with no gene match: 0. The CDR3 bases are TGTGCCAGCAGCTTGGGGGACAGGGGCTACGAGCAGTACTTC. This sequence encodes CASSLGDRGYEQYF.